This T cell receptor beta chain was captured in a study of shared T cell receptors in the human thymus. Produced via immunoSEQ multiplex PCR; TCRdb's table is partial and in-frame only. The repertoire holds about 380,000 clones, with approximately 95% as singletons. Germline trimming cut 2 bases from V and 6 bases from J; bases unmatched to any gene: 3. The CDR3 covers 13 residues. CDR1 is MDHEN, CDR2 SYDVKM, per germline. The sample consisted of thymocytes. The receptor's source is a human donor. V and J are TRBV28 and TRBJ2-7; 8 bases line up with TRBD2. In DNA, the CDR3 is TGTGCCAGCAGTTTAAGCGGGAGTCGCGAGCAGTACTTC. Amino acid sequence: CASSLSGSREQYF.